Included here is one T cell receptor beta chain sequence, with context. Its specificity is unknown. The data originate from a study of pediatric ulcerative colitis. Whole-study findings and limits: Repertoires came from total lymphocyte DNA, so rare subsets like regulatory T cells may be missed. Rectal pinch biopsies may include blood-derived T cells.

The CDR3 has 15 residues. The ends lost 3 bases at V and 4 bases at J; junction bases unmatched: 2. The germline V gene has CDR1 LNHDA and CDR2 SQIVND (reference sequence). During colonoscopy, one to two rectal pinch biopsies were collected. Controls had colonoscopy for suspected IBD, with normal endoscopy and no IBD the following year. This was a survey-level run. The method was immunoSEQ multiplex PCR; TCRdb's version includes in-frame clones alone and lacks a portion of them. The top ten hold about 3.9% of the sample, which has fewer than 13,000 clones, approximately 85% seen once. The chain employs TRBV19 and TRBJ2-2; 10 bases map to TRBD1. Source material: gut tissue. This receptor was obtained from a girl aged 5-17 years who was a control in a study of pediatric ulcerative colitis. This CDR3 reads CASSMGTGVTGELFF. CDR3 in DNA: TGTGCCAGTAGTATGGGGACAGGGGTCACCGGGGAGCTGTTTTTT.